These 20 T cell receptor beta chains were sequenced from one sample in a study of blood T cell repertoires in COVID-19. TCRdb keeps only in-frame clones here, not all; method: immunoSEQ multiplex PCR. This sample has more than 300,000 clones; around 83% occur once, and the top ten carry approximately 4.7%. The sample comprised PBMCs or T cells enriched from blood (not recorded which). These receptors all stem from a woman aged 45 to 65 who had recovered from COVID-19.

The chain carries TRBV13 and TRBJ2-5, with TRBD2 identical over 12 bases. V was pared by 3 bases and J by 2 bases, with 10 bases of the junction left unmatched. CDR1 PRHDT and CDR2 FYEKMQ come from the germline V gene (reference sequence). CDR3 length: 18 amino acids. The CDR3 nucleotides are TGTGCCAGCAGCTTGAGGCTAGCGGGGGGGCCGGGGCAAGAGACCCAGTACTTC. The encoded protein is CASSLRLAGGPGQETQYF.

The chain employs TRBV19 and TRBJ2-1; TRBD2 agrees at 7 bases. The CDR3 runs to 14 residues. J was trimmed by 9 bases and V by 7 bases; bases with no gene match: 12. CDR1 LNHDA and CDR2 SQIVND come from the germline V gene (reference sequence). The CDR3 DNA follows: TGTGCCAGTAAGGGCGGGAGAGGGTATGGTGAGCAGTTCTTC. Translating it yields CASKGGRGYGEQFF. Looking up the rest from reference TRBV19 and TRBJ2-1 gives the full variable domain: DGGITQSPKYLFRKEGQNVTLSCEQNLNHDAMYWYRQDPGQGLRLIYYSQIVNDFQKGDIAEGYSVSREKKESFPLTVTSAQKNPTAFYLCASKGGRGYGEQFFGPGTRLTVL.

The J gene is TRBJ1-1, the V gene TRBV20-1; D remains unclear. Germline CDR1 reads DFQATT; CDR2 reads SNEGSKA (reference sequence). This CDR3 has 11 residues. The V end was cut by 8 bases, the J end by 7 bases, with 14 bases between. DNA of the CDR3: TGCAGTTCTACGAGCGGGCATGAAGCTTTCTTT. It yields the protein CSSTSGHEAFF.

The CDR3 spells CASSFGWTGGTEAFF. CDR3 nucleotides: TGTGCCAGCAGCTTTGGGTGGACAGGGGGGACTGAAGCTTTCTTT. The chain recombines TRBV5-4 with TRBJ1-1, with TRBD1 matching 10 bases. The V gene's germline CDR1 is SGHNT and CDR2 YYREEE (reference sequence). J was trimmed by 5 bases and V by 2 bases; bases with no gene match: 6. CDR3 length equals 15 residues.

This sequence joins TRBV30 and TRBJ2-1, with 7 bases that match TRBD1. The CDR3 covers 13 residues. Germline lookup yields CDR1 GTSNPN and CDR2 SVGIG (reference sequence). V shed 5 bases and J 9 bases; nucleotides not matched to a gene: 10. CDR3 residues: CAWAGTANGEQFF. The DNA of the CDR3 is TGTGCCTGGGCCGGGACAGCTAATGGTGAGCAGTTCTTC.

V gene TRBV7-2 combines with J gene TRBJ1-3, with D hard to call. The V gene's germline CDR1 is SGHTA and CDR2 FQGNSA. The CDR3 loop spans 16 amino acids. Trimming removed 0 bases from V and 0 bases from J, with 9 bases in between. CDR3 loop: CASSLAQLSSGNTIYF. In DNA form, the CDR3 reads TGTGCCAGCAGCTTAGCGCAGTTGTCCTCTGGAAACACCATATATTTT.

This rearrangement joins TRBV25-1 to TRBJ2-7, with TRBD1 identical over 8 bases. CDR3 length equals 15 residues. The junction had 10 bases not matched to a gene; V was cut back by 6 bases and J by 3 bases. The V gene's germline CDR1 is MGHDK and CDR2 SYGVNS. Here the CDR3 DNA reads TGTGCCAGCAGCTCCGGGACAGGACCTCTCTACGAGCAGTACTTC. This translates into CASSSGTGPLYEQYF.

The chain couples TRBV30 to TRBJ1-2, with TRBD1 matching over 7 bases. Trimming took 4 bases from V and 8 from J; bases not matched to a gene: 13. Germline V gives CDR1 GTSNPN, CDR2 SVGIG (reference sequence). The length of the CDR3 is 14 residues. The CDR3 spells CAWTTTGRTIGYTF. Written as DNA, the CDR3 is TGTGCCTGGACCACGACAGGGAGAACTATCGGCTACACCTTC.

The V call is TRBV6-1, the J call TRBJ2-3; 9 bases are a match to TRBD2. Germline CDR1 is MNHNS and CDR2 is SASEGT. CDR3 size: 16 residues. Trimming at V came to 4 bases and at J to 5 bases, leaving 10 bases not matched to a gene. CDR3 protein: CASSGLAALSGDTQYF. DNA of the CDR3: TGTGCCAGCAGTGGACTAGCGGCCCTCTCGGGAGATACGCAGTATTTT.

CDR3 loop: CASSVMDRTTEQYF. DNA of the CDR3: TGTGCCAGCAGCGTAATGGACAGGACTACGGAGCAGTACTTC. The chain couples TRBV9 to TRBJ2-7; the D gene is possibly TRBD1 (7 bases). CDR1 and CDR2 from the germline V gene are SGDLS and YYNGEE. The CDR3 is made up of 14 amino acids. The germline V and J ends were trimmed by 1 base and 7 bases, with 15 bases remaining between them. The full variable domain, rest sourced from reference TRBV9 and TRBJ2-7, is DSGVTQTPKHLITATGQRVTLRCSPRSGDLSVYWYQQSLDQGLQFLIQYYNGEERAKGNILERFSAQQFPDLHSELNLSSLELGDSALYFCASSVMDRTTEQYFGPGTRLTVT.

The V call is TRBV9, the J call TRBJ1-1; 8 bases are a match to TRBD1. J gave up 2 bases and V 4 bases, and 7 bases lay outside the gene matches. Germline CDR1 reads SGDLS; CDR2 reads YYNGEE. This CDR3 region has 15 residues. The CDR3 region is CASSPRQGLNTEAFF. The CDR3 nucleotides are TGTGCCAGCAGCCCTCGACAGGGGCTAAACACTGAAGCTTTCTTT.

The V gene is TRBV13, the J gene TRBJ1-5; the D gene is possibly TRBD1 (6 bases). Deletions cut 5 bases from V and 4 bases from J, with 12 bases between. The CDR3 contains 14 residues. The germline gives CDR1 PRHDT, CDR2 FYEKMQ (reference sequence). CDR3 bases: TGTGCCAGCAGCACAGGCAGGGGAAATCAGCCCCAGCATTTT. It specifies CASSTGRGNQPQHF.

This sequence joins TRBV3-1 (or the pseudogene TRBV3-2) and TRBJ1-1; no clear D. The CDR3 runs 14 residues. Per the germline V gene, CDR1 is LGHDT and CDR2 is YNNKEL (reference sequence). V lost 2 bases, J lost 6 bases, and 13 bases lay in between. The CDR3: CASSQHTGVSEAFF. The DNA of the CDR3 is TGTGCCAGCAGCCAACATACGGGAGTATCTGAAGCTTTCTTT.

The chain couples TRBV24-1 to TRBJ2-5; possible D gene TRBD2, 6 bases. V was pared by 9 bases and J by 5 bases, with 21 bases between. CDR3 length equals 15 residues. Germline V gene sequence: CDR1 KGHDR, CDR2 SFDVKD. The CDR3 DNA reads as TGTGCCACCGGGGTCGGGGCGGGAACATCGGAGACCCAGTACTTC. This encodes CATGVGAGTSETQYF.

V gene TRBV29-1 combines with J gene TRBJ1-2, with D hard to call. This CDR3 has 12 residues. Looked up from germline, CDR1 is SQVTM and CDR2 is ANQGSEA. V lost 5 bases and J lost 3, with 10 bases in between. For the CDR3, the DNA is TGCAGCGTTCTTGAGGGATACTATGGCTACACCTTC. Translation gives CSVLEGYYGYTF.

This chain links TRBV29-1 with TRBJ2-7; tentative D call: TRBD2 (5 bases). This CDR3 contains 12 residues. Germline CDR1 SQVTM, CDR2 ANQGSEA. Trimming removed 7 bases at V and 4 bases at J, with 14 bases between. The CDR3 nucleotides read TGCAGCGCCGGGAATCCCAGTTACGAGCAGTACTTC. Its translation: CSAGNPSYEQYF.

The chain combines TRBV10-1 with TRBJ2-7; 7 nucleotides align to TRBD2. Trimming at V came to 11 bases and at J to 2 bases, leaving 15 bases not matched to a gene. The germline CDR1 and CDR2 sequences are WNHNN and SYGVQD (reference sequence). The CDR3 loop spans 15 amino acids. Here the CDR3 reads CAPNLRLACPYEQYF. The CDR3 DNA reads TGCGCCCCCAACCTCCGACTAGCCTGCCCCTACGAGCAGTACTTC.

This clone was seen a handful of times. The genes are TRBV19 and TRBJ1-2; the D is unclear. The V end was cut by 6 bases, the J end by 2 bases, with 7 bases between. Germline CDR1 is LNHDA and CDR2 is SQIVND (reference sequence). The CDR3 has 12 amino acids. CDR3 sequence: CASSPGNYGYTF. CDR3 bases: TGTGCCAGTAGCCCAGGAAACTATGGCTACACCTTC.

V and J are TRBV19 and TRBJ1-4; 10 nucleotides align to TRBD1. Per the germline V gene, CDR1 is LNHDA and CDR2 is SQIVND (reference sequence). The CDR3 consists of 19 residues. Unmatched junction bases numbered 21, after V lost 7 bases and J lost 7 bases. The CDR3 sequence: CASTPPRGTGDPRAEKLFF. The CDR3 DNA is TGTGCCAGTACCCCACCCAGAGGGACAGGGGACCCACGGGCTGAAAAACTGTTTTTT.

The V gene is TRBV7-2, the J gene TRBJ2-1, with no clear D. V lost 3 bases and J 4 bases, leaving 4 bases between the germline ends. CDR3 length: 12 residues. Germline values: CDR1 SGHTA, CDR2 FQGNSA. The DNA of the CDR3 is TGTGCCAGCAGCTTCGGGTACAATGAGCAGTTCTTC. Protein: CASSFGYNEQFF.